Detailed here is one TCR beta chain. These data come from a study of blood T cell repertoires in COVID-19. Only in-frame clones appear in the TCRdb table, and some are missing; sequencing was by immunoSEQ multiplex PCR. The sample shows around 140,000 clones, about nine tenths of them seen only once. The sample taken for sequencing was peripheral blood. This clonotype was obtained from an elderly man with acute or convalescent COVID-19.

This CDR3 is CAWSRTGLGEKLFF. The CDR3 DNA is TGTGCCTGGAGTAGAACAGGGTTGGGCGAAAAACTGTTTTTT. The chain has TRBV30 and TRBJ1-4; possible D gene TRBD1, 6 bases. The CDR3 is 14 amino acids. V shed 2 bases and J shed 8 bases, with 15 bases lying between them. Looked up from germline, CDR1 is GTSNPN and CDR2 is SVGIG (reference sequence).